This T cell receptor (beta chain) originates from a study of T cell responses to AZD1222 COVID-19 vaccine. Regarding the study as a whole: Sampled repertoires all dated from after the peak T cell response. It should be noted that donors were predominantly white British and more often female, and clonal diversity was possibly underestimated. Seropositive at baseline were only a handful of AZD1222 recipients.

This CDR3 is 12 amino acids long. The germline V and J ends were trimmed by 0 bases and 12 bases, with 9 bases remaining between them. The germline V gene encodes CDR1 LGHDT and CDR2 YNNKEL (reference sequence). As regards this clone: Its antigen is not identified.

The repertoire was sequenced with immunoSEQ multiplex PCR; TCRdb's copy has only in-frame clones and lacks some. The data show approximately 120,000 clones, about 91% seen once. This TCR was recovered from an adult in good health. This sequence joins TRBV3-1 (or the pseudogene TRBV3-2) and TRBJ2-1; D may correspond to TRBD1 or TRBD2 (5 bases each). The source was peripheral blood, collected on day 0 of AZD1222 vaccination. The CDR3 sequence: CASSQDGTLQFF. In DNA, the CDR3 is TGTGCCAGCAGCCAAGATGGGACCCTGCAGTTCTTC.